This T cell receptor (beta chain) was identified in a study of vaccination effects on CD4 cells after COVID-19. Study background: Subjects were given two BNT162b2 or mRNA-1273 vaccine doses.

Cultured cells yielded isolated CD4+ T cells after less than 11 days. The protocol was immunoSEQ multiplex PCR, while the TCRdb copy is restricted to in-frame clones and leaves out a portion. The table records tens of thousands of clones, roughly three quarters of them present only once. The CDR3 length is 15 residues. The V gene lost 3 bases and the J gene lost 3 bases, with 15 bases spanning the gap. Germline assignment: CDR1 SGHNT and CDR2 YYREEE (reference sequence). Comments on this clone: The target antigen is unknown.

The sequence was obtained from a human donor who received a COVID-19 vaccine. The sample in question was CD4+ T cells from PBMCs cultured without peptide, obtained before COVID-19 vaccination. V usage is TRBV5-4 and J usage is TRBJ2-5; D might be TRBD2 (6 bases). The CDR3: CASSSIGTGEETQYF. In nucleotides, the CDR3 is TGTGCCAGCAGCTCTATAGGGACTGGAGAAGAGACCCAGTACTTC.